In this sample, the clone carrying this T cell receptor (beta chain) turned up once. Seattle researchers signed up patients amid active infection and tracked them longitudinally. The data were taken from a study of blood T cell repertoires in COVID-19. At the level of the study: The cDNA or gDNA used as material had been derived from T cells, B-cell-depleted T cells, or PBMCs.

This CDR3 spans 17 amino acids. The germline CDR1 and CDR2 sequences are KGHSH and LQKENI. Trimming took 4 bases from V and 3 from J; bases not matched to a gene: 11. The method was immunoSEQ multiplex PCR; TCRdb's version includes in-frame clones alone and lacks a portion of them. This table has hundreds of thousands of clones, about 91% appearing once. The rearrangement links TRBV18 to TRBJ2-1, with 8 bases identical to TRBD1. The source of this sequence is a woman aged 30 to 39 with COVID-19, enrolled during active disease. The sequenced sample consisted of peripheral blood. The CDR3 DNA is TGTGCCAGCTCACGCTTACGTGACAGGGGACGCTACAATGAGCAGTTCTTC. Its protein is CASSRLRDRGRYNEQFF.